The rows below give T cell receptor beta chains drawn from one sample of a study of PD-1 blockade in classical Hodgkin lymphoma. Generated by immunoSEQ multiplex PCR, the TCRdb table keeps only in-frame clones and is missing some. The sample contains tens of thousands of clones, 80% of which appear only once. The sequences come from peripheral blood mononuclear cells (PBMCs), collected before the fourth cycle of nivolumab. The receptor set was obtained from a human donor with classical Hodgkin lymphoma. Both conserved end residues are part of each CDR3. Each record gives: J gene, clone size, V gene, D gene, CDR3 DNA, CDR3 protein. D genes are given only for firm matches. Size values are once, few and many counts, or a class for expanded clones, and some rows have none.

>TRBJ1-2|.|TRBV7-9|.
TGTGCCAGCAGGCAGGGACTTTCTAACTATGGCTACACCTTC
CASRQGLSNYGYTF
>TRBJ1-5|.|TRBV19|.
TGTGCCAGTAGTATACCGGGTTTCAATCAGCCCCAGCATTTT
CASSIPGFNQPQHF
>TRBJ2-3|.|TRBV9|TRBD2
TGTGCCAGCAGCGTAGCGGGGGGGCACACAGATACGCAGTATTTT
CASSVAGGHTDTQYF
>TRBJ1-2|.|TRBV9|.
TGTGCCAGCAGCGTAAATGTCGTGACACTCTATGGCTACACCTTC
CASSVNVVTLYGYTF
>TRBJ1-2|.|TRBV5-1|TRBD1
TGCGCCAGCAGCCTGGGGACAGATGGCTACACCTTC
CASSLGTDGYTF
>TRBJ1-3|.|TRBV28|.
TGTGCCAGCAGTTTACAAGTACTGCTCTCTGGAAACACCATATATTTT
CASSLQVLLSGNTIYF
>TRBJ2-3|.|TRBV7-3|.
TGTGCCAGCAGCAATAGTGGGGATACGCAGTATTTT
CASSNSGDTQYF
>TRBJ2-2|medium-sized|TRBV6-1|.
TGTGCCAGCAAGTCCGGGACGGTAAACACCGGGGAGCTGTTTTTT
CASKSGTVNTGELFF
>TRBJ1-3|.|TRBV5-6|.
TGTGCCAGCAGCTCTCGGATTGGAAACACCATATATTTT
CASSSRIGNTIYF
>TRBJ2-6|.|TRBV14|TRBD1
TGTGCCAGCAGCCGGGACAGGGGGGCATCTGGGGCCAACGTCCTGACTTTC
CASSRDRGASGANVLTF
>TRBJ1-4|many|TRBV6-1|.
TGTGCCAGCAAAGAAGGGACACAACTAAATGAAAAACTGTTTTTT
CASKEGTQLNEKLFF
>TRBJ2-1|.|TRBV30|.
TGTGCCTGGAGTGATGGGGGATTAGGGCAGTTCTTC
CAWSDGGLGQFF
>TRBJ1-1|.|TRBV27|.
TGTGCCAGCAGCCAACCACACGGCACTGAAGCTTTCTTT
CASSQPHGTEAFF
>TRBJ2-5|.|TRBV2|TRBD2
TGTGCCAGCAGTGGGTCCAGCGGGATCCTCCAAGAGACCCAGTACTTC
CASSGSSGILQETQYF
>TRBJ1-2|.|TRBV27|TRBD1
TGTGCCAGCAGTTTATCCTCACGTCTCGCCCCGGACAGGTCGGGTTATGGCTACACCTTC
CASSLSSRLAPDRSGYGYTF
>TRBJ2-1|.|TRBV2|TRBD2
TGTGCCAGCAGCCCGACTAGCGGGAGGCGCGGGGAGCAGTTCTTC
CASSPTSGRRGEQFF
>TRBJ2-4|.|TRBV19|.
TGTGCCACCAACCGGGGCCCGGGTGGAGAGAACATTCAGTACTTC
CATNRGPGGENIQYF
>TRBJ1-1|.|TRBV5-1|TRBD1
TGCGCCAGCAGCGAAACAGGGGGCATGGTGACTGAAGCTTTCTTT
CASSETGGMVTEAFF
>TRBJ2-3|.|TRBV4-2|TRBD2
TGTGCCAGCAGCCCAGCTAGCGGGAGTAGGACAGATACGCAGTATTTT
CASSPASGSRTDTQYF
>TRBJ1-4|.|TRBV2|TRBD1
TGTGCCAGCAGTGGTTGGGGACAGGGGGCAGGAAAACTGTTTTTT
CASSGWGQGAGKLFF
>TRBJ1-3|.|TRBV9|.
TGTGCCAGCAGCGTAGGCTCGTTCTCTGGAAACACCATATATTTT
CASSVGSFSGNTIYF
>TRBJ1-4|.|TRBV19|.
TGTGCCAGTAGTATTTGGCAGGGAAATGAAAAACTGTTTTTT
CASSIWQGNEKLFF
>TRBJ2-1|.|TRBV18|TRBD2
TGTGCCAGCTCTCCGAGACTAGCGGGGGGGCCTTACAATGAGCAGTTCTTC
CASSPRLAGGPYNEQFF
>TRBJ2-2|.|TRBV5-4|TRBD1
TGTGCCAGCAGCGTTACCGGGACAGGGTATATGAGGGAGCTGTTTTTT
CASSVTGTGYMRELFF
>TRBJ2-1|.|TRBV6-1|TRBD2
TGTGCCAGCAGTGAAGGCTTGGGACTAGCGACCTTGTGGCGGGATGAGCAGTTCTTC
CASSEGLGLATLWRDEQFF
>TRBJ1-3|.|TRBV11-3|.
TGTGCCAGCAGCTTACGAAGCTCTGGAAACACCATATATTTT
CASSLRSSGNTIYF
>TRBJ2-7|.|TRBV18|.
TGTGCCAGCTCACCAACGGGGGGCGTCCTCTACGAGCAGTACTTC
CASSPTGGVLYEQYF
>TRBJ1-1|.|TRBV7-2|.
TGTGCCAGCAGCCCCAGGAACACTGAAGCTTTCTTT
CASSPRNTEAFF
>TRBJ1-1|.|TRBV9|.
TGTGCCAGCAGCGTAGCCGATGAGGACACTGAAGCTTTCTTT
CASSVADEDTEAFF
>TRBJ1-2|.|TRBV5-4|.
TGTGCCAGCAGCTTGTCGAGAAGGGGAATAACTAACTATGGCTACACCTTC
CASSLSRRGITNYGYTF
>TRBJ2-3|.|TRBV2|TRBD2
TGTGCCAGCAGTGCGACTAGCGCGAACACAGATACGCAGTATTTT
CASSATSANTDTQYF
>TRBJ2-1|.|TRBV19|TRBD2
TGTGCCAGTAGTACGGTAGCGGGGGGCTACAATGAGCAGTTCTTC
CASSTVAGGYNEQFF
>TRBJ1-6|.|TRBV6-6|TRBD1
TGTGCCAGCAGTTTGCGGACAGGGAAAACACCCCTCCACTTT
CASSLRTGKTPLHF
>TRBJ2-2|few|TRBV9|.
TGTGCCAGCACCCGTGGACTCGACACCGGGGAGCTGTTTTTT
CASTRGLDTGELFF
>TRBJ1-2|.|TRBV25-1|.
TGTGCCAGCAGTGAATTCGGAGGGCTTACTCTTAACTATGGCTACACCTTC
CASSEFGGLTLNYGYTF